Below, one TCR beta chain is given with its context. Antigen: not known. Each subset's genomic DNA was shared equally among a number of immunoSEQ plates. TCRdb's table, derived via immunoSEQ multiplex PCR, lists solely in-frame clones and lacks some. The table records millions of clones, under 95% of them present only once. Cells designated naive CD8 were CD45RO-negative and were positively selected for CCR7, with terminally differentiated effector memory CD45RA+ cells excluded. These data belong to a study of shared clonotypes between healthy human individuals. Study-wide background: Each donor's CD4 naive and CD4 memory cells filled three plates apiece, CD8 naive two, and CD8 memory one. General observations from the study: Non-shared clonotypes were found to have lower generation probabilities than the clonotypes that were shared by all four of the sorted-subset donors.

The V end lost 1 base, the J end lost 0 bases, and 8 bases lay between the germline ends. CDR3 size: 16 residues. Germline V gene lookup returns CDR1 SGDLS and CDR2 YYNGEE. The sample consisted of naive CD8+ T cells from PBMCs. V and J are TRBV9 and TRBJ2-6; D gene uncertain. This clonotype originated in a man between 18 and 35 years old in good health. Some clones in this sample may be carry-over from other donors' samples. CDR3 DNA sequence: TGTGCCAGCAGCGTAAATCCGAGCTCTGGGGCCAACGTCCTGACTTTC. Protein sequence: CASSVNPSSGANVLTF.